The T cell receptor (beta chain) described here comes from a study of radiation and T cells in renal cell carcinoma. Study outcomes and limitations: In blood, top tumor clones expanded by 2 weeks, shrinking by 4.

There are 14 residues in the CDR3. Trimming removed 3 bases at V and 1 base at J, with 9 bases between. Germline loops: CDR1 MNHNY, CDR2 SVGAGI (reference sequence). This clone was counted only a few times. What it binds is not known. Sample time point: baseline pretreatment blood. The treatment denotes: 15 Gy SBRT to primary tumor, nephrectomy 4 weeks later. Serial blood draws occurred at baseline and 2 and 4 weeks post-SBRT. The patient's renal cell carcinoma had clear cell pathology. TCRdb's copy holds only in-frame clones and misses some; the assay was immunoSEQ multiplex PCR. The data contain 150,000 or so clones, around nine tenths of them singletons.

This receptor was obtained from a woman aged 50 to 65 with renal cell carcinoma. This chain joins TRBV6-6 and TRBJ1-1; D perhaps matches TRBD1 (6 bases). This material consisted of blood, taken from a patient whose treatment included radiotherapy and nephrectomy. CDR3 bases: TGTGCCAGCAGTTATGTGGACAGGAACACTGAAGCTTTCTTT. Translation gives CASSYVDRNTEAFF.